This TCR beta chain was identified during a study of blood T cell repertoires in COVID-19. Germline V gene data show CDR1 as SGHNT and CDR2 as YYREEE (reference sequence). The length of the CDR3 is 12 residues. V lost 9 bases and J lost 2, with 11 bases in between. Seattle's cohort entered during active infection and was followed longitudinally. Using immunoSEQ multiplex PCR, the repertoire was profiled, and TCRdb retains in-frame clones only, with some absent. Of about 260,000 clones in the sample, more than 85% were seen once. The sequenced material came from peripheral blood. The receptor's source is a person aged 18 to 35 with COVID-19, enrolled during active disease. This chain joins TRBV5-4 and TRBJ1-1; D call uncertain. CDR3 in DNA: TGTGCCACTCAGAATCCCAACACTGAAGCTTTCTTT. This encodes CATQNPNTEAFF.